This T cell receptor beta chain originates from a study of long-term antiretroviral therapy in people with HIV. The libraries were made with immunoSEQ v3.0 at survey level. Only in-frame clones appear in the TCRdb table, and some are missing; sequencing was by immunoSEQ multiplex PCR. The sample carries tens of thousands of clones, around 83% recorded once. This CDR3 comprises 13 residues. CDR1 and CDR2 from the germline V gene are SEHNR and FQNEAQ (reference sequence). Trimming cost V 8 bases and J 5 bases, with 15 bases left between them. This receptor was taken from a man younger than 35 with HIV. The sample was unsorted PBMCs, taken 1 year after starting antiretroviral therapy. The chain carries TRBV7-9 and TRBJ2-5, with TRBD2 as a possible D gene (7 bases). The DNA of the CDR3 is TGTGCCAGCTGGGAGGGGGGTGAGGAGACCCAGTACTTC. This gives the protein CASWEGGEETQYF.